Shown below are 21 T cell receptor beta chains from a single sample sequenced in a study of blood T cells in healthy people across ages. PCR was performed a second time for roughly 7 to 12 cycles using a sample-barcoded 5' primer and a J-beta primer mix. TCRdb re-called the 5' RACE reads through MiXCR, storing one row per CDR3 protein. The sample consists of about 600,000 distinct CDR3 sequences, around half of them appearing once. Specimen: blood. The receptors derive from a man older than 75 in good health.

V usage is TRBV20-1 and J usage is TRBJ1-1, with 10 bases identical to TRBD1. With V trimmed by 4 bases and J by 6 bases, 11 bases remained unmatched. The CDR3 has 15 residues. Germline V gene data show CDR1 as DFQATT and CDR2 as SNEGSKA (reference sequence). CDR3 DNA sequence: TGCAGTGCTACCCGACAGGGGGCAGGAATCGCTGAAGCTTTCTTT. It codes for CSATRQGAGIAEAFF.

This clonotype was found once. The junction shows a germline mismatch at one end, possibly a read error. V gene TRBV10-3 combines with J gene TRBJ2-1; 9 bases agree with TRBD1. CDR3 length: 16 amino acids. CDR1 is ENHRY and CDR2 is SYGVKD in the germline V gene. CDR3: CAIKAGQGQRVDEQVF. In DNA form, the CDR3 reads TGTGCCATCAAAGCCGGACAGGGGCAGAGGGTCGATGAGCAGGTCTTC.

The CDR3 DNA reads as TGTGCCAGCAGCCAACGACGATGGGCCTTATTCAAACGGGACTATGGCTACACCTTC. Residues: CASSQRRWALFKRDYGYTF. V and J are TRBV3-1 and TRBJ1-2; the D is unclear. The CDR3 consists of 19 residues. The germline V gene encodes CDR1 LGHDT and CDR2 YNNKEL (reference sequence). V shed 2 bases and J shed 3 bases, with 25 bases lying between them.

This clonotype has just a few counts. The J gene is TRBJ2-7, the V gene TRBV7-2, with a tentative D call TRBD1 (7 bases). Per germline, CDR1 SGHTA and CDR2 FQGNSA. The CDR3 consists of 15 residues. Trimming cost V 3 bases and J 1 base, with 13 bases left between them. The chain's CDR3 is CASSLEGAGSYEQYF. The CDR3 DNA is TGTGCCAGCAGCTTGGAGGGGGCAGGTTCCTACGAGCAGTACTTC.

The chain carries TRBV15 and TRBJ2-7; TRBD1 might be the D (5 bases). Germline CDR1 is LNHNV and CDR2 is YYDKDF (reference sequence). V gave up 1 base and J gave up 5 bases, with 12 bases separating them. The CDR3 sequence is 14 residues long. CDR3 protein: CATSRAAAQDEQYF. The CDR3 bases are TGTGCCACCAGCAGAGCTGCCGCACAGGACGAGCAGTACTTC. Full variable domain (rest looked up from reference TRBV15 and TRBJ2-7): DAMVIQNPRYQVTQFGKPVTLSCSQTLNHNVMYWYQQKSSQAPKLLFHYYDKDFNNEADTPDNFQSRRPNTSFCFLDIRSPGLGDTAMYLCATSRAAAQDEQYFGPGTRLTVT.

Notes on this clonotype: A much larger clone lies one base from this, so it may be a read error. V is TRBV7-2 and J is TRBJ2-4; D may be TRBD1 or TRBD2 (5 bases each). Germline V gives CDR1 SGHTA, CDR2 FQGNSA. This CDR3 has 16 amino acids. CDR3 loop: CASSSRDPGDKNIRYF. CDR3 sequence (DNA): TGTGCCAGCAGCAGCCGGGACCCTGGTGACAAAAACATTCGGTACTTC.

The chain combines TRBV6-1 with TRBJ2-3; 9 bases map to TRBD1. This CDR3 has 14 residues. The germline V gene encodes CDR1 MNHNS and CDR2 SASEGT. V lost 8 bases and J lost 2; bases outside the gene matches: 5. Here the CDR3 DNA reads TGTGCCAGCGAGGACAGGGGTTACACAGATACGCAGTATTTT. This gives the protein CASEDRGYTDTQYF.

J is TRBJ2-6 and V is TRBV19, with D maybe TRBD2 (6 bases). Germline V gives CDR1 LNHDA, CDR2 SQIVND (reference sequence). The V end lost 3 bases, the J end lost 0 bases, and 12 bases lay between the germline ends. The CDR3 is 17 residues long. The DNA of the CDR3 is TGTGCCAGTAGTATGGGGGGAATCCTCTCTGGGGCCAACGTCCTGACTTTC. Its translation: CASSMGGILSGANVLTF. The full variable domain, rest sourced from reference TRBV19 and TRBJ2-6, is DGGITQSPKYLFRKEGQNVTLSCEQNLNHDAMYWYRQDPGQGLRLIYYSQIVNDFQKGDIAEGYSVSREKKESFPLTVTSAQKNPTAFYLCASSMGGILSGANVLTFGAGSRLTVL.

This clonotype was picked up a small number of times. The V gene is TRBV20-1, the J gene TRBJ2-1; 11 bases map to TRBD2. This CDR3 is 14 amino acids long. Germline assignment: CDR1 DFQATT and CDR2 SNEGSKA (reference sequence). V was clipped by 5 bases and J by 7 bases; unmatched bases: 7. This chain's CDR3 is CSASLAGGGNEQFF. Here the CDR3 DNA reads TGCAGTGCTTCCCTAGCGGGAGGTGGAAATGAGCAGTTCTTC.

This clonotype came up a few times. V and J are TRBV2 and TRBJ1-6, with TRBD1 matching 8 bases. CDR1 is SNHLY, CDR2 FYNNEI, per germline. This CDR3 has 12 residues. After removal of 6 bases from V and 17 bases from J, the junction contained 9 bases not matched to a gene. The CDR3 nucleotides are TGTGCCAGCAGGGGACAGGAGAGGCACGTCCACTTT. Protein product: CASRGQERHVHF.

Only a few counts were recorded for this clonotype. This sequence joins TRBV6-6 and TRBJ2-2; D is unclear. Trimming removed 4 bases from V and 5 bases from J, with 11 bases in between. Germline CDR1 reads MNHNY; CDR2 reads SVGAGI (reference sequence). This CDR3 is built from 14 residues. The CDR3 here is CASSSTRVTGELFF. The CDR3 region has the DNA TGTGCCAGCAGTTCCACGCGCGTAACCGGGGAGCTGTTTTTT.

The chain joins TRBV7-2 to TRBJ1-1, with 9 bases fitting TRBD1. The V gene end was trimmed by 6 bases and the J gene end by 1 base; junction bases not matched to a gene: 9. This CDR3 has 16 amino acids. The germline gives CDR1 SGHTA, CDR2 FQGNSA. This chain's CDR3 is CASRKRQGEPNTEAFF. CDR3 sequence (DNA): TGTGCCAGCAGAAAACGACAGGGGGAACCGAACACTGAAGCTTTCTTT.

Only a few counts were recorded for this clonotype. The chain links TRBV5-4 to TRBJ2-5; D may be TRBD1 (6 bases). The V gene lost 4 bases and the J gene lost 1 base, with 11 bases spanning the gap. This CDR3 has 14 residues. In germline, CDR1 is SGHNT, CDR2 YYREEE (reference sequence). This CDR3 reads CASSQGQIQETQYF. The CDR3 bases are TGTGCCAGCAGCCAAGGACAGATCCAAGAGACCCAGTACTTC.

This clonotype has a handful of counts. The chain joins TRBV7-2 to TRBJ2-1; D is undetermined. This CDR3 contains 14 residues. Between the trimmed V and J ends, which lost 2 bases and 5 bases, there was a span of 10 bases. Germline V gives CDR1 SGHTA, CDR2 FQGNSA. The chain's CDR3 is CASSLRLVNNEQFF. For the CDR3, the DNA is TGTGCCAGCAGCTTACGCCTGGTTAACAATGAGCAGTTCTTC.

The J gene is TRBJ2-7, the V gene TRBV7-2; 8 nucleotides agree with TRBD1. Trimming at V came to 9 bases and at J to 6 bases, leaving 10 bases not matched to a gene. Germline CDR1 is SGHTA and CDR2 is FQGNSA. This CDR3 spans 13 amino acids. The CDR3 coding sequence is TGTGCCAGTTCTGGACAGGGTTTTCTCGAGCAGTACTTC. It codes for CASSGQGFLEQYF.

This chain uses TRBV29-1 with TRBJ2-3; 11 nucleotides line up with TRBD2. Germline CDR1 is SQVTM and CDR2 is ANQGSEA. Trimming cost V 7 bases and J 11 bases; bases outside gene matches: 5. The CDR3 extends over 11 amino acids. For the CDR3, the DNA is TGCAGCGCCGCCGGGACTAGCGGGCAGTATTTT. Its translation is CSAAGTSGQYF.

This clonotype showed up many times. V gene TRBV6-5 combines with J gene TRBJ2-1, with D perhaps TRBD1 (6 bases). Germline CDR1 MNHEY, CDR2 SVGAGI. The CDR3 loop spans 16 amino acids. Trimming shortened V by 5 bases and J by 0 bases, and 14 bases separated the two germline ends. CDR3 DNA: TGTGCCAGCAGTGGATCAACAGGGTCCTCCTACAATGAGCAGTTCTTC. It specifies CASSGSTGSSYNEQFF.

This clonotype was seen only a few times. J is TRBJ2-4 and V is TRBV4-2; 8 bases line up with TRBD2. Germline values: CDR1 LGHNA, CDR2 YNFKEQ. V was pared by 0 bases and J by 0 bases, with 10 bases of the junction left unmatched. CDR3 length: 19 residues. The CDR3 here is CASSQDVSGGGVAKNIQYF. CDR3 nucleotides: TGTGCCAGCAGCCAAGATGTGAGCGGGGGCGGGGTAGCCAAAAACATTCAGTACTTC.

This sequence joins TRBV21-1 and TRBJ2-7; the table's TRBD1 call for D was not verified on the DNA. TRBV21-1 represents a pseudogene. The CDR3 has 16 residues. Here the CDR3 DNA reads TGTGCCACCCTTAGGGGCGGGAAACGGGTTTCCTACGAGCAGTACTTC. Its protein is CATLRGGKRVSYEQYF.

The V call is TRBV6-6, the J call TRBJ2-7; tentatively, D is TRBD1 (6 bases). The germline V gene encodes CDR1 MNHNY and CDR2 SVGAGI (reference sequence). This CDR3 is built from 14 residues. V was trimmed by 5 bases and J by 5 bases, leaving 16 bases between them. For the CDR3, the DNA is TGTGCCAGCAGTCCAAAAACAGGGACCGACGAGCAGTACTTC. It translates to CASSPKTGTDEQYF.

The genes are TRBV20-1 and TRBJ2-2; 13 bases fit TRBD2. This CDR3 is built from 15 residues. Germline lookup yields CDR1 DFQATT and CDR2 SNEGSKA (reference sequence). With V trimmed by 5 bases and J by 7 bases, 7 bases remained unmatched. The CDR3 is CSARLAGGTGGELFF. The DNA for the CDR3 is TGCAGTGCTCGACTAGCGGGGGGTACTGGCGGGGAGCTGTTTTTT.